This T cell receptor (beta chain) was recovered during a study of identical twins. All donors were healthy, and all were Caucasian. TCRdb passed the 5' RACE reads through MiXCR, listing each CDR3 protein once. The repertoire holds about 890,000 distinct CDR3 sequences, with around 12% as singletons. Study-level points and caveats: The analysis was cross-sectional rather than longitudinal within donors. The more abundant beta clonotypes in cord blood had fewer insertions, and memory repertoires did not show this.

This clonotype has a count of ten or more. Its specificity is unknown. CDR1 is MNHEY and CDR2 is SMNVEV in the germline V gene (reference sequence). The CDR3 consists of 15 residues. The V gene lost 5 bases and the J gene lost 0 bases, with 11 bases spanning the gap. The sample also formed part of further work on yellow fever vaccine responses in identical twins.

The chain is built from TRBV27 and TRBJ2-1; D may be TRBD1 (5 bases). Sequenced: PBMCs. The clonotype was recovered from a woman aged 18-30 years in good health. The CDR3 loop reads CASSPRQNSYNEQFF. For the CDR3, the DNA is TGTGCCAGCAGTCCTAGACAGAACTCCTACAATGAGCAGTTCTTC.